A selection of T cell receptor beta chains follows, all from one sample in a study of vaccination and CD4 T cells after COVID-19. TCRdb re-derived calls from the PCR reads in MiXCR, one entry per CDR3 protein. The sample lists 4,600 or so distinct CDR3 sequences; about a third were seen once. These receptors lack a known antigen. The sample consisted of CD4+ T cells from blood, cultured in vitro. Source of these receptors: a human donor who had recovered from COVID-19. CDR3s include the opening cysteine and the closing phenylalanine or tryptophan. D genes are given only for firm matches. The size of a clone is reported for some rows only, either as once, few or many, or as a class for expanded clones.

>-|TRBV6-2/TRBV6-3|-|TRBJ2-2
CASSCDGANTGELFF
TGTGCCAGCAGTTGCGATGGAGCAAACACCGGGGAGCTGTTTTTT
>TRBD1|TRBV18|once|TRBJ2-6
CASSRQGSGANVLTF
TGTGCCAGCTCAAGACAGGGTTCAGGGGCCAACGTCCTGACTTTC
>TRBD1|TRBV6-5|few|TRBJ1-5
CASSYTGGNQPQHF
TGTGCCAGCAGTTATACAGGGGGCAATCAGCCCCAGCATTTT
>-|TRBV4-1|-|TRBJ1-6
CASSQSNYNSPLHF
TGCGCCAGCAGCCAGAGCAATTATAATTCACCCCTCCACTTT
>-|TRBV7-3|-|TRBJ1-5
CASSLGVYSNQPQHF
TGTGCCAGCAGCTTGGGGGTGTATAGCAATCAGCCCCAGCATTTT
>TRBD1|TRBV2|-|TRBJ1-2
CASSDRDRYGYTF
TGTGCCAGCAGCGACCGGGACAGATATGGCTACACCTTC
>-|TRBV7-2|few|TRBJ2-3
CASSLWGTTQYF
TGTGCCAGCAGCTTATGGGGGACTACGCAGTATTTT
>TRBD2|TRBV7-9|-|TRBJ2-1
CASSPPALADFNEQFF
TGTGCCAGCAGCCCCCCGGCCCTAGCGGACTTCAATGAGCAGTTCTTC
>-|TRBV11-2|few|TRBJ2-7
CASSLTSEVTYEQYF
TGTGCCAGCAGCTTAACCTCGGAGGTTACCTACGAGCAGTACTTC
>TRBD1|TRBV10-1|medium-sized|TRBJ1-2
CASSSGQGDPYGYTF
TGCGCCAGCAGTTCCGGACAGGGAGACCCCTATGGCTACACCTTC